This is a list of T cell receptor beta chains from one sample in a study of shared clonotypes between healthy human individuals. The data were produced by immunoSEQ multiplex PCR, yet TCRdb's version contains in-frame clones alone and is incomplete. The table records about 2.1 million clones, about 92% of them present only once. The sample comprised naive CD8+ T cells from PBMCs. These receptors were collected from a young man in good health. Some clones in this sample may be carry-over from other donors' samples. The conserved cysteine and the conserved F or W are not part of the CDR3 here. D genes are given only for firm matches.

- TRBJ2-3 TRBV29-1 SVGGGWTDTQY
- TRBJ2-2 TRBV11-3 ASSLDTAGELF
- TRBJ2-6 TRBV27 ASSPAGSGANVLT
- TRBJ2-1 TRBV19 ASSIIYSQSYNEQF
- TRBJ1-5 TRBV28 ASSSKEGPNQPQH
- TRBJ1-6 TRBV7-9 ASSVIQDNSPLH
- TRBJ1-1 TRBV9 ASSVGPHTEAF
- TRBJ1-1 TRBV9 ASSVGRGTTEAF
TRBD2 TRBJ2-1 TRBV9 ASSVSGENYNEQF
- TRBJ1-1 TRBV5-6 ASSVTFRTAVEMAF
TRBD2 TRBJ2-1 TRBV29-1 SVSGGKYNEQF
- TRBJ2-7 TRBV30 AWSPPLARVSYEQY
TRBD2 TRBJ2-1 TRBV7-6 ASSFTVLADYNEQF
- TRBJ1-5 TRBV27 ASRQGRQYNQPQH
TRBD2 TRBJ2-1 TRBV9 ASSVVGGRRDEQF
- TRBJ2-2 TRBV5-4 ASSVMTDTGELF
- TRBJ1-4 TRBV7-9 ASSPVGGLEKLF
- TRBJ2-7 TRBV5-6 ASSLREDSEQY
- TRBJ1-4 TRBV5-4 ASSTEQGTNEKLF
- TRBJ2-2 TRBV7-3 ASSLSVGVSTGELF
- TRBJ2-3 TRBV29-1 SVEEGATRADTQY
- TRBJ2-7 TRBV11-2 ASSSSFEQY
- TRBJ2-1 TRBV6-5 ASSYSMEPEF
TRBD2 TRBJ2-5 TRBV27 ASSPWNLAGGPQETQY
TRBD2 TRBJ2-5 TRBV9 ASSEGIGRELQETQY
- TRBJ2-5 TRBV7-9 ASSLAKETQY
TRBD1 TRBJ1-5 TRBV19 ASSMGTVLMPQH
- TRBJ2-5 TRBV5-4 ASSGGPLQETQY
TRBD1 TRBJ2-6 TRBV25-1 ASGTADSGANVLT
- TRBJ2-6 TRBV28 ASSSSYVEFSGANVLT
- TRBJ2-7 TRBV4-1 ASSLHNSYEQY
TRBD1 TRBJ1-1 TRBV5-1 ASSLSQGATTEAF
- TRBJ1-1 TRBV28 ASSLGLALPEAF